A selection of T cell receptor beta chains follows, all from one sample in a study of blood T cell repertoires in COVID-19. The table came from immunoSEQ multiplex PCR; TCRdb's copy has only in-frame clones and leaves some out. The repertoire holds more than 45,000 clones, about nine tenths seen once, with under 6.5% in the top ten. Material for sequencing was peripheral blood. Receptor source: a man in his 70s with acute or convalescent COVID-19. Both conserved end residues are part of each CDR3. A D gene is named only where the DNA matches it firmly. For some rows the clone size is stated as once, few or many, or as a class when expanded; others skip it.

TRBD2	few	TRBJ2-3	TRBV4-2	TGTGCCAGCAGCCAAGAGGTAGCGGGGGGCGGGGATACGCAGTATTTT	CASSQEVAGGGDTQYF
.	.	TRBJ1-3	TRBV9	TGTGCCAGCAGCCCCCCCGGGGACACCATATATTTT	CASSPPGDTIYF
.	.	TRBJ1-2	TRBV5-6	TGTGCCACCCGTTTATACGACAGCTATGGCTACACCTTC	CATRLYDSYGYTF
.	.	TRBJ2-2	TRBV30	TGTGCCTGGACCAAATGGGACTTCTCTGACGGGGAGCTGTTTTTT	CAWTKWDFSDGELFF
.	few	TRBJ1-5	TRBV19	TGTGCCAGTAGTAAGATTTGGGGGCCCAATCAGCCCCAGCATTTT	CASSKIWGPNQPQHF
.	.	TRBJ2-2	TRBV6-5	TGTGCCAGCAGTTCCCTATCGAGTGGGGAGCTGTTTTTT	CASSSLSSGELFF
TRBD2	.	TRBJ2-1	TRBV19	TGTGCCAGTAGCCGGGGACTAGCGGGGGACAATGAGCAGTTCTTC	CASSRGLAGDNEQFF
TRBD1	.	TRBJ2-2	TRBV7-9	TGTGCCAGCAGGCGACAGGGTACGAACACCGGGGAGCTGTTTTTT	CASRRQGTNTGELFF
.	.	TRBJ1-4	TRBV28	TGTGCCAGCAGTTTTCCCGGAGAGACGCTGTTTTTT	CASSFPGETLFF
TRBD2	.	TRBJ2-3	TRBV9	TGTGCCAGCAGCGAACTAGCGGGGAATACAGATACGCAGTATTTT	CASSELAGNTDTQYF
.	.	TRBJ2-5	TRBV19	TGTGCCAGTAGTACACGGGAGACCCAGTACTTC	CASSTRETQYF
.	.	TRBJ2-5	TRBV19	TGTGCCAGTAGTACCCTACAGGGGAGGCGGGAGACCCAGTACTTC	CASSTLQGRRETQYF
TRBD1	.	TRBJ1-4	TRBV15	TGTGCCACCAGCAAGCTGGACAGGGAGAATGAAAAACTGTTTTTT	CATSKLDRENEKLFF
.	.	TRBJ2-3	TRBV19	TGTGCCAGTAGTTCGGGACTTTTGCAGTATTTT	CASSSGLLQYF
TRBD1	few	TRBJ1-2	TRBV29-1	TGCAGCGTAGGACAGGGGCAGGTGTACTACACCTTC	CSVGQGQVYYTF
.	.	TRBJ2-6	TRBV9	TGTGCCAGCAGCCCTCCCTCGGGAGGGGCCAACGTCCTGACTTTC	CASSPPSGGANVLTF
.	.	TRBJ2-3	TRBV6-2/TRBV6-3	TGTGCCAGCAGTCCCCGGCGGGGCACAGATACGCAGTATTTT	CASSPRRGTDTQYF
TRBD2	.	TRBJ2-3	TRBV28	TGTGCCAGCAGTTCCGCTTCATTAGCGGGGGGCACAGATACGCAGTATTTT	CASSSASLAGGTDTQYF
.	.	TRBJ1-1	TRBV2	TGTGCCAGCAGCACGGCGCGGGCGACTGAAGCTTTCTTT	CASSTARATEAFF
.	.	TRBJ2-1	TRBV9	TGTGCCAGCAGCGTAGAAGGGGCTTGGGAGCAGTTCTTC	CASSVEGAWEQFF
.	once	TRBJ1-3	TRBV6-1	TGTGCCAGCAGTGAAGGGTTTGGGTTGGCCGGGTCTGGAAACACCATATATTTT	CASSEGFGLAGSGNTIYF
.	.	TRBJ1-1	TRBV4-1	TGCGCCAGCAGCCAAACAGGTAGGGCGAACACTGAAGCTTTCTTT	CASSQTGRANTEAFF
.	once	TRBJ2-2	TRBV3-1/TRBV3-2	TGTGCCAGCAGGACTCGGACTTCCGGCGGGGAGCTGTTTTTT	CASRTRTSGGELFF
.	.	TRBJ1-1	TRBV11-1	TGTGCCAGCAGCTTAGTGCGGGCTGCTGAAGCTTTCTTT	CASSLVRAAEAFF
.	.	TRBJ1-5	TRBV7-2	TGTGCCAGCAGCCTTCGGGGTACTCAGCCCCAGCATTTT	CASSLRGTQPQHF
.	.	TRBJ1-1	TRBV6-2/TRBV6-3	TGTGCCAGCAGTTTGGGGAGGAACACTGAAGCTTTCTTT	CASSLGRNTEAFF
.	.	TRBJ1-2	TRBV6-6	TGTGCCAGCAGTTATATGAATCCGGGTAACTACACCTTC	CASSYMNPGNYTF
.	.	TRBJ1-2	TRBV3-1/TRBV3-2	TGTGCCAGCAGCCAACCTGAGAGCGGCTACACCTTC	CASSQPESGYTF
TRBD1	.	TRBJ2-7	TRBV5-6	TGTGCCAGCAGCTTGGGACAGGGGGGATTAAGAACCTACGAGCAGTACTTC	CASSLGQGGLRTYEQYF
.	.	TRBJ1-2	TRBV23-1	TGCGCCAGCAGTCACCGACAGGTAGATAGTAATGGCTACACCTTC	CASSHRQVDSNGYTF
.	.	TRBJ2-7	TRBV7-2	TGTGCCAGCAGCTTGGGCCAGAGCTCCTACGAGCAGTACTTC	CASSLGQSSYEQYF
TRBD1	.	TRBJ2-2	TRBV9	TGTGCCAGCAGCATTATCGGGACAGCCAACACCGGGGAGCTGTTTTTT	CASSIIGTANTGELFF
.	.	TRBJ2-7	TRBV5-4	TGTGCCAGCAGCTTGTCCTGGACAGCGCGTCGGGACGAGCAGTACTTC	CASSLSWTARRDEQYF
TRBD1	.	TRBJ2-7	TRBV11-2	TGTGCCAGCAGCTTAGTGGTTCAGGGGGCGGGGGAGCAGTACTTC	CASSLVVQGAGEQYF
TRBD1	few	TRBJ2-3	TRBV9	TGTGCCAGCAGCTCGTCGACAGGGAGCACAGATACGCAGTATTTT	CASSSSTGSTDTQYF
.	.	TRBJ2-3	TRBV5-1	TGCGCCAGCAGCTCCTCGGTGGGGCGGGGAAGCACAGATACGCAGTATTTT	CASSSSVGRGSTDTQYF
.	.	TRBJ2-6	TRBV5-1	TGCGCCAGCAGCTTGGGACAGTACTCTGGGGCCAACGTCCTGACTTTC	CASSLGQYSGANVLTF